This TCR beta chain stems from a study of blood T cell repertoires in COVID-19. V was pared by 6 bases and J by 2 bases, with 14 bases between. The CDR3 is 14 residues long. Germline V lookup: CDR1 SGHTA, CDR2 FQGTGA. Researchers sorted participants into cohorts using their self-reported clinical history. Each recovered donor of Cohort 3 presented with two negative PCRs, clearance, or symptom resolution. Source study methods: It was from reference gene primer amplification that nucleated cell counts were estimated. The method was immunoSEQ multiplex PCR; TCRdb's version includes in-frame clones alone and lacks a portion of them. For V, J and clone size, that table is used; D and trimming come from the DNA. The table includes approximately 200,000 clones, about 81% detected once.

The sequence was obtained from a man aged 35-49 years who had recovered from COVID-19. The V call is TRBV7-3, the J call TRBJ2-7; D is possibly TRBD1 (6 bases). Sequenced input: PBMCs or T cells enriched from blood (not recorded which). CDR3 nucleotide sequence: TGTGCCAGCAGGTCCACCAGGGGAGCCTACGAGCAGTACTTC. It yields the protein CASRSTRGAYEQYF.